This T cell receptor (beta chain) was recovered during a study of shared clonotypes between healthy human individuals. For the study at large: Each donor's CD4 naive and CD4 memory cells filled three plates apiece, CD8 naive two, and CD8 memory one.

General observations from the study: Generation probability values for non-shared clonotypes were lower than those for clonotypes shared by all four donors.

At deep level, the assay was performed. Authors' analysis steps: Filtering differed, since immunoSEQ gave only junction sequences and no quality scores. The protocol was immunoSEQ multiplex PCR, while the TCRdb copy is restricted to in-frame clones and leaves out a portion. V and J calls and clone size are those listed in that table; D and trimming were worked out from the DNA. The table records 400,000 or so clones, around 96% of them present only once. This clone was seen only once. What it recognizes is unknown. Germline assignment: CDR1 MDHEN and CDR2 SYDVKM. V lost 6 bases, J lost 2 bases, and 11 bases lay in between. The CDR3 spans 14 residues.

The source of this sequence is a man aged 25-45 years in good health. The specimen sequenced was memory CD8+ T cells sorted from blood. Subset noted: CD45RO+ cells pooled with CCR7-negative TemRA cells. This chain connects TRBV28 to TRBJ1-5; D is perhaps TRBD1 (5 bases). The CDR3 nucleotides are TGTGCCAGCAGGGGGGTTCCAGGCAATCAGCCCCAGCATTTT. Translation gives CASRGVPGNQPQHF.